Below, 24 T cell receptor beta chains from the same sample are listed, as sequenced in a study of blood T cell repertoires in COVID-19. Here immunoSEQ multiplex PCR was the method, and the copy in TCRdb shows in-frame clones only, minus some. The sample shows fewer than 700,000 clones, 85% to 90% of them seen only once. The sample was peripheral blood. Receptor source: a woman aged 50 to 65 with COVID-19, enrolled during active disease.

This clone was counted a single time. This chain connects TRBV5-1 to TRBJ2-7; D uncertain. The CDR3 has 15 residues. The V end was cut by 0 bases, the J end by 0 bases, with 10 bases between. Germline-derived CDR1 and CDR2 are SGHRS and YFSETQ. The CDR3 region has the DNA TGCGCCAGCAGCTTGGAAATCCCAGGCTCCTACGAGCAGTACTTC. This encodes CASSLEIPGSYEQYF.

The chain is built from TRBV12-5 and TRBJ2-3, with 8 bases lining up with TRBD1. Germline values: CDR1 LGHNT, CDR2 FRNRAP. This CDR3 spans 15 amino acids. J gave up 6 bases and V 1 base, and 6 bases lay outside the gene matches. The CDR3 spells CASGLAGTGDDTQYF. The CDR3 DNA reads as TGTGCTAGTGGTTTGGCCGGGACAGGTGATGATACGCAGTATTTT.

The V gene is TRBV7-9, the J gene TRBJ1-6, with 7 bases aligning to TRBD1. CDR1 and CDR2 (germline): SEHNR, FQNEAQ (reference sequence). V dropped 8 bases and J dropped 7; count of bases not matched to a gene: 5. CDR3 length: 13 amino acids. This chain's CDR3 is CASRDRENSPLHF. The CDR3 DNA reads as TGTGCCAGCCGGGACAGAGAAAATTCACCCCTCCACTTT.

The CDR3 region has the DNA TGTGCCAGCAGTCCGGGGACTAACACTGAAGCTTTCTTT. Protein product: CASSPGTNTEAFF. This chain joins TRBV12-3 or TRBV12-4 and TRBJ1-1, with D possibly matching TRBD1 (5 bases). V dropped 5 bases and J dropped 2 bases, with 9 bases sitting between them. This CDR3 is built from 13 residues.

This rearrangement joins TRBV3-1 (or the pseudogene TRBV3-2) to TRBJ1-6; D unclear. Per germline, CDR1 LGHDT and CDR2 YNNKEL (reference sequence). Trimming took off 4 bases at V and 9 bases at J, with 16 bases between the two ends. There are 15 residues in the CDR3. CDR3 nucleotides: TGTGCCAGCAGCCTCAAGGGATCCGGGAGTTCACCCCTCCACTTT. Amino acid sequence: CASSLKGSGSSPLHF.

The chain recombines TRBV29-1 with TRBJ1-2, with 7 bases that match TRBD1. The V segment lost 6 bases and the J segment 4 bases; nucleotides outside the gene matches: 8. This CDR3 spans 13 amino acids. Germline V lookup: CDR1 SQVTM, CDR2 ANQGSEA. Here the CDR3 reads CSVHRGGSYGYTF. The CDR3 DNA reads as TGCAGCGTCCACAGGGGAGGTTCCTATGGCTACACCTTC.

The chain links TRBV20-1 to TRBJ1-2; D not resolved. Trimming stripped 0 bases from V and 8 bases from J, with 7 bases between. Germline V gene sequence: CDR1 DFQATT, CDR2 SNEGSKA (reference sequence). The CDR3 loop spans 11 amino acids. CDR3 sequence reads: CSARDPGGYTF. CDR3 coding DNA: TGCAGTGCTAGAGATCCGGGGGGCTACACCTTC.

This clone was counted between two and nine times. The chain recombines TRBV15 with TRBJ1-6; D gene unclear. Trimming stripped 6 bases from V and 6 bases from J, with 9 bases between. The germline CDR1 and CDR2 sequences are LNHNV and YYDKDF (reference sequence). There are 13 residues in the CDR3. The CDR3 DNA sequence: TGTGCCACCAGTCGGGGTGTTAATTCACCCCTCCACTTT. Encoded protein: CATSRGVNSPLHF.

The J gene is TRBJ1-2, the V gene TRBV27; 7 positions agree with TRBD1. The CDR3 is 13 residues long. The V segment lost 7 bases and the J segment 5 bases; nucleotides outside the gene matches: 7. Germline values: CDR1 MNHEY, CDR2 SMNVEV (reference sequence). In nucleotides, the CDR3 is TGTGCCAGCAAACACGGACAGGCATATGGCTACACCTTC. This encodes CASKHGQAYGYTF.

This CDR3 is CASRGLQGAEAFF. The CDR3 bases are TGTGCCAGCAGAGGCCTTCAGGGGGCTGAAGCTTTCTTT. The V and J genes are TRBV12-3 or TRBV12-4 and TRBJ1-1, with 7 bases identical to TRBD1. The CDR3 totals 13 residues. V shed 6 bases, J shed 6 bases, and the junction held 7 bases outside the gene matches.

This sequence joins TRBV7-9 and TRBJ1-2, with D possibly being TRBD1 (6 bases). Trimming took 5 bases from V and 6 from J, leaving 19 bases between them. This CDR3 spans 15 amino acids. Germline V lookup: CDR1 SEHNR, CDR2 FQNEAQ (reference sequence). CDR3 loop: CASSLDRLRTDGYTF. The CDR3 nucleotides are TGTGCCAGCAGCCTAGACAGGCTCCGTACTGATGGCTACACCTTC.

This clone showed up just once. The CDR3 loop is CATSEEWVGQPQHF. As DNA, the CDR3 is TGTGCCACCAGCGAGGAATGGGTAGGACAGCCCCAGCATTTT. This sequence joins TRBV15 and TRBJ1-5; D unresolved. Germline V CDR1 and CDR2: LNHNV, YYDKDF (reference sequence). The CDR3 has 14 residues. Trimming pared 5 bases from V and 7 bases from J, leaving 15 bases between.

This chain connects TRBV27 to TRBJ1-1, with D unresolved. Per the germline V gene, CDR1 is MNHEY and CDR2 is SMNVEV (reference sequence). V was trimmed by 10 bases and J by 1 base, leaving 13 bases between them. This CDR3 spans 13 amino acids. The CDR3 DNA reads TGTGCCACCTCCTTGGGGAGGAACACTGAAGCTTTCTTT. This translates into CATSLGRNTEAFF.

The chain is built from TRBV18 and TRBJ2-1, with D unclear. V lost 4 bases and J lost 8, with 9 bases in between. This CDR3 has 12 residues. The V gene's germline CDR1 is KGHSH and CDR2 LQKENI. CDR3 nucleotide sequence: TGTGCCAGCTCACGCAGTCGGGATGAGCAGTTCTTC. Its protein product is CASSRSRDEQFF.

CDR3 nucleotide sequence: TGTGCCAGCAGCCGGGAGAGCGGGGCTTGGGATACGCAGTATTTT. Its translation is CASSRESGAWDTQYF. The chain carries TRBV4-2 and TRBJ2-3; 7 nucleotides align to TRBD2. The germline gives CDR1 LGHNA, CDR2 YNFKEQ. J lost 6 bases, V lost 4 bases, and 10 bases had no gene match. The CDR3 runs 15 residues.

The chain couples TRBV12-5 to TRBJ1-5; 11 nucleotides line up with TRBD1. Germline V gene sequence: CDR1 LGHNT, CDR2 FRNRAP. J gave up 5 bases and V 6 bases, and 3 bases lay outside the gene matches. CDR3 length: 14 amino acids. CDR3 sequence (DNA): TGTGCTAGTGGACCGGGACAGGGGGATCAGCCCCAGCATTTT. It yields the protein CASGPGQGDQPQHF.

The rearrangement links TRBV5-4 to TRBJ2-7, with TRBD2 matching 7 bases. V shed 1 base and J 0 bases; nucleotides not matched to a gene: 1. The length of the CDR3 is 14 residues. The germline CDR1 and CDR2 sequences are SGHNT and YYREEE (reference sequence). DNA for the CDR3: TGTGCCAGCAGCTTGAGCGGGATCTCCTACGAGCAGTACTTC. This encodes CASSLSGISYEQYF. The variable domain in full, with the rest retrieved from reference TRBV5-4 and TRBJ2-7, is ETGVTQSPTHLIKTRGQQVTLRCSSQSGHNTVSWYQQALGQGPQFIFQYYREEENGRGNFPPRFSGLQFPNYSSELNVNALELDDSALYLCASSLSGISYEQYFGPGTRLTVT.

The chain joins TRBV2 to TRBJ2-1; no firm D call. The CDR3 has 13 amino acids. V was clipped by 3 bases and J by 9 bases, with 12 bases between them. From germline, CDR1 is SNHLY and CDR2 FYNNEI. The CDR3 region is CASSEVARGEQFF. The CDR3, as DNA: TGTGCCAGCAGTGAGGTAGCTCGAGGTGAGCAGTTCTTC.

The gene calls are TRBV29-1 and TRBJ2-7, with TRBD1 matching over 7 bases. Germline CDR1 is SQVTM and CDR2 is ANQGSEA. The ends lost 7 bases at V and 3 bases at J; junction bases unmatched: 6. This CDR3 is 12 amino acids long. CDR3 in amino acids: CSATGQFYEQYF. The DNA of the CDR3 is TGCAGCGCAACGGGACAGTTCTACGAGCAGTACTTC.

The J gene is TRBJ2-1, the V gene TRBV19, with TRBD1 matching over 7 bases. This CDR3 is 16 amino acids long. V lost 5 bases to trimming and J lost 8 bases; unmatched junction nucleotides: 15. Germline V lookup: CDR1 LNHDA, CDR2 SQIVND (reference sequence). This CDR3 is CASSLQDRRGIDEQFF. For the CDR3, the DNA is TGTGCCAGTAGTCTCCAGGACAGGCGAGGCATCGATGAGCAGTTCTTC.

The genes are TRBV5-1 and TRBJ2-3; 7 bases match TRBD1. Germline-derived CDR1 and CDR2 are SGHRS and YFSETQ. The CDR3 extends over 15 amino acids. The J segment lost 1 base and the V segment lost 4 bases, leaving 6 bases of the junction unmatched. CDR3 protein: CASSDTGVGTDTQYF. CDR3 DNA sequence: TGCGCCAGCAGCGATACAGGGGTCGGCACAGATACGCAGTATTTT.

This clone was recorded once. In DNA form, the CDR3 reads TGTGCCAGCAGCCGCTACAGGGACCAGCAGTTCTTC. It encodes CASSRYRDQQFF. The chain employs TRBV6-5 and TRBJ2-1, with D maybe TRBD1 (6 bases). The CDR3 runs 12 residues. In germline, CDR1 is MNHEY, CDR2 SVGAGI. V gave up 6 bases and J gave up 11 bases, with 14 bases separating them.

The rearrangement uses TRBV5-1 and TRBJ2-1, with 15 bases lining up with TRBD2. The CDR3 extends over 16 amino acids. With V trimmed by 4 bases and J by 5 bases, 4 bases remained unmatched. Germline V CDR1 and CDR2: SGHRS, YFSETQ. CDR3 sequence reads: CASSLGLAGGHNEQFF. CDR3 nucleotide sequence: TGCGCCAGCAGCCTAGGACTAGCGGGGGGGCACAATGAGCAGTTCTTC.

This clone was counted a single time. This chain links TRBV30 with TRBJ2-7; TRBD1 matches at 9 bases. Germline CDR1 GTSNPN, CDR2 SVGIG (reference sequence). V was pared by 4 bases and J by 5 bases, with 12 bases of the junction left unmatched. There are 15 residues in the CDR3. CDR3 nucleotides: TGTGCCTGGAAGGAAGTGGGGACAGGGACCGACGAGCAGTACTTC. Its protein is CAWKEVGTGTDEQYF.